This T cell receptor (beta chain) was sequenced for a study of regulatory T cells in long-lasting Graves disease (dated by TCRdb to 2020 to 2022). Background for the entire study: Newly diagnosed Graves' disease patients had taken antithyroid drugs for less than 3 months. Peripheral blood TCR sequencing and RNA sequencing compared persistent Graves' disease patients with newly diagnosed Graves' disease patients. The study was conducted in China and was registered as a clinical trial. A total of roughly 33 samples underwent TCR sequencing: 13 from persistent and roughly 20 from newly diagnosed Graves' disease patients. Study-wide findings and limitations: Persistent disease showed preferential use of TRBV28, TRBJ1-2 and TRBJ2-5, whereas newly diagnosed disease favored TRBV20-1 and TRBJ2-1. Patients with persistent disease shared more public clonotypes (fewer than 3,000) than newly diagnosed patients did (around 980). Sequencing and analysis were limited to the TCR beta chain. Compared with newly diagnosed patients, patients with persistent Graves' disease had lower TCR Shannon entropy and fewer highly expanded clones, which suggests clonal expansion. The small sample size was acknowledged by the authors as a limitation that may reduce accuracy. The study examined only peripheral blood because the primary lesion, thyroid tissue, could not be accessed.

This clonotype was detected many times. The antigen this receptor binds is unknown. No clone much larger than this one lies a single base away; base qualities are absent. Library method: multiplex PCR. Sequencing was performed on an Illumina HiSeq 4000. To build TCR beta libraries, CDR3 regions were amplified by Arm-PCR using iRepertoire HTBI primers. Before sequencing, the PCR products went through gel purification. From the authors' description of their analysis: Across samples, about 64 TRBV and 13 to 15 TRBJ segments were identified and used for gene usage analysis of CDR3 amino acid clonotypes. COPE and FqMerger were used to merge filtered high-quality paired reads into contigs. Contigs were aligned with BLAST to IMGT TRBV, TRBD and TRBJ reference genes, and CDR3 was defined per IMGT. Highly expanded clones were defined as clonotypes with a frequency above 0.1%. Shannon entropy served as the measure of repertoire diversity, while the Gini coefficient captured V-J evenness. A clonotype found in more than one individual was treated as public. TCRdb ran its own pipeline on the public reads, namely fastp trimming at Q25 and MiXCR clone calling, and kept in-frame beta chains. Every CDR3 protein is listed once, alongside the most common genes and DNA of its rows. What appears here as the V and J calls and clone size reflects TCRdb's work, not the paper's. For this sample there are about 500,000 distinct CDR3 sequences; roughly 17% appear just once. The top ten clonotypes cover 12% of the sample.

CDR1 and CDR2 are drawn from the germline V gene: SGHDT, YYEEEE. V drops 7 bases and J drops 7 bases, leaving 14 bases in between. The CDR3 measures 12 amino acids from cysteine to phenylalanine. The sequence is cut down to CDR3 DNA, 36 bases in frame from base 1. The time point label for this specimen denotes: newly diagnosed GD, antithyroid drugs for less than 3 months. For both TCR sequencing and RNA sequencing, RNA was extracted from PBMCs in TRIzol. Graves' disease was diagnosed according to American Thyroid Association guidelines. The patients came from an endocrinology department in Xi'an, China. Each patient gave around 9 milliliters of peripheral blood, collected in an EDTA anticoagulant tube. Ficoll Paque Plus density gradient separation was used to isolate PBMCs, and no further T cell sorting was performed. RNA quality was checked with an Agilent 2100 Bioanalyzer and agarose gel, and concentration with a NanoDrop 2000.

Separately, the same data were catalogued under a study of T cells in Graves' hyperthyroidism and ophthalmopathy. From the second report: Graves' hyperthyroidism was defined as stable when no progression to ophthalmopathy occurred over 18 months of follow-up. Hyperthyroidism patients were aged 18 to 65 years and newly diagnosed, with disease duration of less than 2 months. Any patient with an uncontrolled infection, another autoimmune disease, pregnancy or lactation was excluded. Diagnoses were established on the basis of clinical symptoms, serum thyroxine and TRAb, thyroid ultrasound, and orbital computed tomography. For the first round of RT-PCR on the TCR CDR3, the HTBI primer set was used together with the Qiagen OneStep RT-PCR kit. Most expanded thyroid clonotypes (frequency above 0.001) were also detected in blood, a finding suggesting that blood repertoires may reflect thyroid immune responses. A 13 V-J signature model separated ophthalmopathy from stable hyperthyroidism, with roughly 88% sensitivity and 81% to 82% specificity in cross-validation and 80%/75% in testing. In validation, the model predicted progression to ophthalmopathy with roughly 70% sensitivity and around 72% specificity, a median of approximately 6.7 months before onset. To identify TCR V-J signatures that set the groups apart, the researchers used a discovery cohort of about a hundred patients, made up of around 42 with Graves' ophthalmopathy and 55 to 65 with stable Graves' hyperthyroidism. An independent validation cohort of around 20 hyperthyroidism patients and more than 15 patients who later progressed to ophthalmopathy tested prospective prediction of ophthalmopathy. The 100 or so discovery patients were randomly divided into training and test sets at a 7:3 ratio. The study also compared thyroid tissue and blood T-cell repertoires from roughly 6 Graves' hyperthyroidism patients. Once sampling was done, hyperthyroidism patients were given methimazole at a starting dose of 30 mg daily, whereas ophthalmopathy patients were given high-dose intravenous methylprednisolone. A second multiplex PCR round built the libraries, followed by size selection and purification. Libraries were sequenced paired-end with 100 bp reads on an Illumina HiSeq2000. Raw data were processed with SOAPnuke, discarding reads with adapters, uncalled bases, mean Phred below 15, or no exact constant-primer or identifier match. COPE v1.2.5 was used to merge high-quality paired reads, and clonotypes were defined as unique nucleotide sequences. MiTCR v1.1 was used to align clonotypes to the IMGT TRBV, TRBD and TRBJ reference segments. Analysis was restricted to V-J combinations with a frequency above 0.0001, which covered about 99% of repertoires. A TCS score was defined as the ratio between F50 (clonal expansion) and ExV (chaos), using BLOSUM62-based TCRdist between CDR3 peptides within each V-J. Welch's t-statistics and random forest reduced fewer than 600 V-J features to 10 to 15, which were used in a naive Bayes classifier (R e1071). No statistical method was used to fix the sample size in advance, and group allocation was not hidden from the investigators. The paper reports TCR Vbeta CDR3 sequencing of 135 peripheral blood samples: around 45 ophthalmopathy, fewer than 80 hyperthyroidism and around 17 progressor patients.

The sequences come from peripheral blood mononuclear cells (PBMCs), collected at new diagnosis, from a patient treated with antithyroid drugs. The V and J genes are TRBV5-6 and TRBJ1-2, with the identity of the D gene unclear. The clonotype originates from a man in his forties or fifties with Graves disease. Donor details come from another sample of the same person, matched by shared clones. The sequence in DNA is TGTGCCAGCTTCAATAGCGGCGGTGGCTACACCTTC. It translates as CASFNSGGGYTF.